This TCR beta chain was recovered during a study of blood T cells in healthy people across ages. A J-beta primer mix and a sample-barcoded 5' primer were used in a second PCR of about 7 to 11 cycles. MiXCR was run by TCRdb on the 5' RACE reads, yielding one entry per CDR3 protein. The table lists more than 700,000 distinct CDR3 sequences, less than 70% of them singletons, with about 38% in the top ten. V trimming: 5 bases; J trimming: 4 bases; junction bases outside the gene matches: 14. This CDR3 has 17 residues. Germline CDR1 is SGHTA and CDR2 is FQGTGA. The sample comprised blood. The TCR comes from a man older than 75 in good health. This chain connects TRBV7-3 to TRBJ2-1; 7 bases line up with TRBD2. The CDR3 DNA reads as TGTGCCAGCAGCACCCGACTCTCGGGAGGAGGGTACAATGAGCAGTTCTTC. Amino acid sequence: CASSTRLSGGGYNEQFF.